Included here is one TCR beta chain sequence, with context. This record comes from a study of siplizumab effects on memory and regulatory T cells. The CDR3 sequence is 14 residues long. The germline V gene has CDR1 SGHDT and CDR2 YYEEEE. Trimming cost V 1 base and J 6 bases; bases outside gene matches: 7. This table comes from immunoSEQ multiplex PCR, and its TCRdb copy is limited to in-frame clones, with some not included. This table holds 100,000 or so clones, around nine tenths found once. The chain joins TRBV5-6 to TRBJ2-7; TRBD1 matches at 7 bases. The sequenced sample was CD4+ T cells sorted from blood. The source is a human donor in good health. In nucleotides, the CDR3 is TGTGCCAGCAGCTTGCTAAGGGGGCGAGGCGAGCAGTACTTC. It codes for CASSLLRGRGEQYF.